Detailed here is one T cell receptor (beta chain). The target of this receptor is not known. Per-base qualities were not stored, and no clone one base away is much larger. All of the isolated RNA was reverse transcribed with the High Capacity cDNA Reverse Transcription Kit, so expressed TCRB transcripts were sequenced. Deep immunoSEQ sequencing was applied to naive, central memory and regulatory T cell samples, giving an average of about 3.8 million total reads per sample. Sorted cells were lysed in RLT buffer and RNA was extracted with DNase-treated RNeasy Micro or Mini kits, depending on cell number. Each cell subset was processed on its own to prevent cross-contamination, while patient and healthy donor samples were processed together. The immunoSEQ multiplex PCR was used to amplify TCRB sequences from cDNA, generating 87-bp fragments that spanned the CDR3 region. The amplicons were sequenced using the Illumina HiSeq platform. Under the source paper's analysis protocol: Synthetic template baselines were used to correct PCR bias computationally, reads within Hamming distance 2 were collapsed, and singletons that could not be merged were discarded. Reads were aligned against IMGT so that V, D and J genes, CDR3 length and insertions or deletions at six rearrangement sites could be assigned. Within each subset, clonotype counts were normalized to sorted cell number, after which true diversity and Gini coefficients were computed with the tcR R package. The overlap coefficient, calculated on TCRB nucleotide sequences, was used to measure repertoire sharing. TCRdb retrieved this table from immuneACCESS and kept in-frame rearrangements only. Not all clones are present; in checked studies, unresolved V genes account for under half, and no reason is known for the remainder. The DNA gave D and trimming, while V, J and clone size come from that table. Present in this sample are 93,000 or so clones, around 30% of which were seen just once. The top ten hold 0.5% to 0.55% of the sample.

This sample was included in a study of beta chain features in type 1 diabetes (dated by TCRdb to 2017 to 2018). General notes on the study: No differences in mean age, gender distribution, total cell number or subset yield were found between patients and healthy donors. Whereas all 28 donors provided naive and central memory subsets, regulatory and stem cell-like memory subsets were isolated from just 8 patients and roughly eight healthy donors. A total of about 100,000,000 sorted cells were examined across all samples, and RNA yield correlated strongly with the number of cells per subset. In the study, recently diagnosed type 1 diabetes patients and matched healthy donors were compared on the TCRB repertoires of their sorted circulating CD4+ T cell subsets.

Results the study describes overall, beyond this receptor: Naive, central memory and regulatory TCRB repertoires appeared to be more similar among patients than among healthy donors. In all four CD4+ subsets, TCRB CDR3 length was moderately but significantly shorter in type 1 diabetes patients. Only small numbers of individuals were included in the HLA sub-analyses, which left unresolved whether HLA type had any influence on TCRB rearrangement. Shorter templates might have been favored by PCR, but patient and control samples were amplified and corrected together, so both groups would have been affected equally by any skew. Fewer insertions and more nucleotide deletions at VDJ recombination sites were observed in patients with type 1 diabetes, implying thymic rearrangement abnormalities. Because cDNA was sequenced instead of genomic DNA, activated cells with high expression could be over-represented, although the groups did not differ in activation or CD3 levels.

Each donor gave one peripheral blood draw, approximately 100 mL on average, collected into heparinised tubes. A BD FACSAria II was used to sort naive, central memory, regulatory and stem cell-like memory CD4+ T cells with a panel that included CD45RO, CCR7, CD25, CD127, CD95 and CD27. Purity was above 95% for every sorted population. Right away, PBMCs were isolated by Lymphoprep density gradient centrifugation and were stained directly, with no culture step. So that batch effects would be minimized, each experiment stained and sorted samples in pairs, pairing one healthy donor with one patient. V is pruned by 1 base and J by 1 base, leaving 6 bases of the junction without a gene match. According to the germline V gene, CDR1 reads LGHNA and CDR2 reads YNFKEQ. From cysteine to phenylalanine, the CDR3 is 17 amino acids long. Of the read, only the CDR3 DNA is kept; its 51 bases are in frame from base 1.

The specimen sequenced was central memory CD4+ T cells from blood. The source of this sequence is a woman younger than 30 with type 1 diabetes. This chain joins TRBV4-2 to TRBJ2-2, and 7 junctional nucleotides match TRBD2. CDR3 protein: CASSQGLSGWNTGELFF. The base sequence is TGTGCCAGCAGCCAAGGACTTAGCGGGTGGAACACCGGGGAGCTGTTTTTT.